This T cell receptor (beta chain) was recovered during a study of shared clonotypes between healthy human individuals (dated by TCRdb to between 2020 and 2021). In terms of the full investigation: The cohort comprised two women and a few men aged 18 to 49 years. Per donor, leukapheresis produced somewhere between about 0.8 and 9 billion PBMCs. Blood TCR repertoires of five healthy adults were deeply sequenced to estimate repertoire size and the extent of clonotype sharing between individuals. For each donor, three plates each were used for CD4 naive and CD4 memory, two plates were used for CD8 naive, and one plate was used for CD8 memory. Libraries were prepared and TCR repertoires were sequenced by different laboratories using diverse techniques, in order to increase sequencing depth and limit assay-specific biases.

TCR CDR3 regions were amplified from genomic DNA by multiplex PCR using the deep immunoSEQ assay. Extracted genomic DNA from each cell subset was distributed evenly across all wells of several immunoSEQ 96-well plates, and each plate was treated as a replicate. For sorted subsets, 200 ng of genomic DNA, equivalent to some 30,000 T cell genomes, went into each replicate PCR. Purified libraries were quantified with a Qubit 3.0 fluorometer, sized on a Bioanalyzer 2100, and re-quantified with the KAPA Library Quantification kit. Each immunoSEQ 96-well plate was sequenced on its own single-read 150-cycle Illumina NextSeq 550 flow cell. Per the source publication's procedure: The immunoSEQ output contained only junctional sequences without quality scores, so filtering could not match that applied to full-length reads. Sequences were annotated with PyIR, a Python wrapper for IgBLAST v1.9, and V/J genes and CDR3 were assigned using IMGT germline references. Reads with weak V/J assignments (E-value above 1e-6), missing CDR3, stop codons, out-of-frame junctions, or ambiguous translated residues were removed. A V3J clonotype was defined by an identical inferred V gene, J gene, and CDR3 amino acid sequence. Percentage overlap between repertoires was calculated by dividing the number of shared unique clonotypes by the size of the smaller repertoire. RTK rarefaction, the Chao1 estimator, and Recon v2.1 estimates of unobserved clonotypes were used to assess repertoire richness. Generation probabilities were computed with OLGA for all TCRbeta clonotypes obtained by the gDNA method from a few donors. Drawn from immuneACCESS, this table holds only the in-frame rearrangements with V and J called that TCRdb kept. Clones are partly lost; checked studies trace under half to an unresolved V gene and leave the rest unexplained. Clonal size and the V and J genes are those of that table, whereas D and trimming came from the DNA. For this sample the table gives over a million clones, of which 70% to 80% were detected only once. 0.61% of the sample rests with the top ten.

The CDR3 spans 13 residues, from the cysteine through the phenylalanine. Only the CDR3 DNA stays, 39 bases, in frame from base 1. Taken from the germline V gene, the CDR1 and CDR2 loops are SGHVS and FNYEAQ. V and J lose 1 base and 3 bases, and a span of 6 bases separates them. Worth noting for this clone: The clone's antigen remains unknown. No clone much larger than this one lies a single base away; base qualities are absent.

The donors were healthy, HIV-negative adults who had no recently reported acute infections or vaccinations. Only Caucasian adults living in Nashville, Tennessee, USA were represented among the donors. CD4+ T cells were enriched by magnetic negative selection, after which naive cells were positively selected on CD45RA and the negative fraction was taken as the memory subset. Blood was obtained by leukapheresis, after which PBMCs were separated by Ficoll-Histopaque density gradient centrifugation and cryopreserved in liquid nitrogen vapor phase. Analytical flow cytometry was used to check the purity and quantity of each magnetically sorted T cell population. From each sorted fraction, genomic DNA was isolated and quantified by UV absorbance on a Nanodrop 2000c. What the research found in general, with its limitations: Naive subsets generally had larger estimated clonotype richness than memory subsets. Sampling was restricted to blood, and TCR repertoires in tissue are likely to differ from TCR repertoires in blood. Even with the large sequencing depth, rarefaction of the sorted-subset datasets indicated that sequencing was incomplete. Pairwise subsampling indicated that sequencing depth was expected to affect the degree of clonotype sharing among donors. The small number of donors limited the genetic and exposure-history diversity represented. Sharing across a few donors was observed for around 5% of naive CD4, 3.5% of naive CD8, over 2% of memory CD4, and roughly 0.4% of memory CD8 clonotypes. Compared with non-shared clonotypes, the clonotypes found in all four sorted-subset donors had higher generation probabilities.

The V and J genes are TRBV7-6 and TRBJ1-1, with no confidently assigned D gene. The specimen sequenced was memory CD4+ T cells from PBMCs. The cell subset or site label on this specimen signifies: CD45RA-negative fraction. The receptor's source is a man younger than 35 in good health. Some clones in this sample may be carry-over from other donors' samples. The nucleotide sequence is TGTGCCAGCAGCTTAGTGTTAGACACTGAAGCTTTCTTT. Its protein reads: CASSLVLDTEAFF.